This is a list of T cell receptor beta chains from one sample in a study of tumor-infiltrating lymphocytes in primary liver carcinoma. TCRdb fed the multiplex PCR reads into MiXCR, producing one record per CDR3 protein. This table holds fewer than 400,000 distinct CDR3 sequences, almost 60% found once. Sequenced material: peripheral blood. Receptors were obtained from a woman in her 30s with primary liver carcinoma and hepatitis B virus infection. Each CDR3 is given with its conserved first and last residue. The D gene is left open where the match is weak. Some rows have no size entry. The others give once, few or many, or a class for an expanded clone.

cdr3_length clone_size j_call d_call v_call cdr3_nt cdr3_aa
15 many TRBJ2-3 TRBD2 TRBV29-1 TGCAGCGTGGCCGGGACTAGCGGGAGCACAGATACGCAGTATTTT CSVAGTSGSTDTQYF
13 few TRBJ2-7 . TRBV5-6 TGTGCCAGCAGCTTCAACTATGACTACGAGCAGTACTTC CASSFNYDYEQYF
13 . TRBJ1-5 . TRBV6-2/TRBV6-3 TGCGCCAGCAGCGTGGCGGAAAATAAGCCCCAGCATTTT CASSVAENKPQHF
12 . TRBJ2-1 . TRBV7-9 TGTGCCAGCAGCTTAGACTGCAATGAGCAGTTCTTC CASSLDCNEQFF
16 . TRBJ1-5 . TRBV11-1 TGTGCCAGCAGCCCCTGGTGGTTCAGGGGCGCGAAGCCCCAGCATTTT CASSPWWFRGAKPQHF
15 . TRBJ2-2 TRBD2 TRBV6-5 TGTGCCGGCCCAAAGGGACTAGCGGGAGTCGGGGAGCTGTTTTTT CAGPKGLAGVGELFF
17 . TRBJ2-1 TRBD2 TRBV4-2 TGTGTCAGCAGCCACCATATTACGGGAGGGTCCAGAGGTGAGCAGTTCTTC CVSSHHITGGSRGEQFF
14 . TRBJ2-3 . TRBV11-2 TGTGCCAGAAGACCAAGCAAGGGATGGGATACGCAGTATTTT CARRPSKGWDTQYF
13 . TRBJ2-7 TRBD2 TRBV11-1 TGTGTCAGGAGCGGGAGGGCCCGTTACGAGCAGTACTTC CVRSGRARYEQYF
16 many TRBJ2-1 TRBD2 TRBV6-2/TRBV6-3 TGTGCCAGCAGCGCCGCCCGGACTAGCTACACGGATGAGCAGTTCTTC CASSAARTSYTDEQFF
15 . TRBJ2-6 . TRBV13 TGTGCCAGCCGAGGCAGGTGGGCTGGGGCCAACGTCCTGACTTTC CASRGRWAGANVLTF
12 many TRBJ2-7 . TRBV5-1 TGCGCCAGCAGCCTGGCGGGGCGCGAGCAGTACTTC CASSLAGREQYF
15 . TRBJ2-1 TRBD2 TRBV7-9 TGTGCCAGCAGCTCCGGACTAGCGGCAGACAATGAGCAGTTCTTC CASSSGLAADNEQFF
16 . TRBJ1-6 . TRBV6-5 TGTGCCAGCAGTTTACAGGGTGGTGTCTTAAATTCACCCCTCCACTTT CASSLQGGVLNSPLHF
17 . TRBJ1-5 . TRBV6-5 TGTGCCAGCAGTTACTCTAGGGCACCCTTAGGGGTACGGCCCCAGCATTTT CASSYSRAPLGVRPQHF
12 few TRBJ2-4 . TRBV4-1 TGCGCCAGCAGCCCCCATCAAAACATTCAGTACTTC CASSPHQNIQYF
13 . TRBJ2-3 . TRBV12-3/TRBV12-4 TGTGCCAGCGCAAAGGGTTCTTCAGATACGCAGTATTTT CASAKGSSDTQYF
18 many TRBJ2-2 . TRBV11-1 TGTGCCAGCAGCAATCTCCGGGACAGGGGACTAGCAGCCGGGGAGCTGTTCTTT CASSNLRDRGLAAGELFF
17 . TRBJ2-7 . TRBV6-1 TGTGCCAGCAGTGAATTAGGGCGAGAGGACCCTCTACGAGAGCAGTACTTC CASSELGREDPLREQYF
17 . TRBJ2-3 . TRBV4-3 TGCGCCAGCAGCCAGGGTTGGGGCAGAGGGGGGGCAGATACGCAGTATTTT CASSQGWGRGGADTQYF
15 . TRBJ1-5 . TRBV6-2/TRBV6-3 TGTGCCAGCAAGGATGGAATAATGCCCAATCAGCCCCAGCATTTT CASKDGIMPNQPQHF
15 . TRBJ1-1 . TRBV6-1 TGTGCCAGCAGAGCGAGGAGCAGGCTGAACATTGAAGCTTTCTTT CASRARSRLNIEAFF
15 . TRBJ2-7 TRBD2 TRBV4-1 TGCGCCAGCAGCCAAGTGAAAGCGGGATCCTACGAGCAGTACTTC CASSQVKAGSYEQYF
12 . TRBJ2-2 . TRBV4-3 TGCGCCAGCAGACTTGGCACCTGGGAGCTGCTTTTT CASRLGTWELLF
11 . TRBJ2-7 . TRBV4-1 TGCGCCAGCGGCCGACCCTACGAGCAGTACTTC CASGRPYEQYF
15 . TRBJ2-7 . TRBV11-2 TGTGCCAGCAGCTCCGGACGGGGCAAGAGCTACGAGCAGTACTTC CASSSGRGKSYEQYF
15 many TRBJ1-1 . TRBV6-6 TGTGCCAGCAGTTACACGACAGCCCTGAACACTGAAGCTTTCTTT CASSYTTALNTEAFF
16 . TRBJ2-1 TRBD2 TRBV12-5 TGTGCTAGTGGTTTGTCGTTAGCGGGAGTTATCAATGAGCAGTTCTTC CASGLSLAGVINEQFF
17 . TRBJ2-2 . TRBV6-2/TRBV6-3 TGTGCCAGCAGGTTAGCCCTCCGGGTCGGACGGACCGGGGAGCTGTTTTTT CASRLALRVGRTGELFF
15 many TRBJ2-7 . TRBV11-1 TGTGCCAGCCGCCTCCGGGACGCGGGCAACTACGAGCAGTACTTC CASRLRDAGNYEQYF
11 few TRBJ2-3 . TRBV29-1 TGCAGCGTTGAGCGAAGCGGTACGCAGTATTTT CSVERSGTQYF
12 . TRBJ2-7 . TRBV29-1 TGCAGCGTTCGACAGGCCCGAGGGGAGCAGTACTTC CSVRQARGEQYF
14 few TRBJ1-2 . TRBV5-4 TGTGCCAGCAGCTTCCAGGGGCAGAGCTATGGCTACACCTTC CASSFQGQSYGYTF
16 . TRBJ2-3 TRBD2 TRBV4-3 TGCGCCAGCAGCCAAGAGGGGAGGGAAAGCACAGATACGCAGTATTTT CASSQEGRESTDTQYF
13 few TRBJ2-7 . TRBV5-6 TGTGCCAGCAGCTTGGATCTGGGACACGAGCAGTACTTC CASSLDLGHEQYF
15 few TRBJ2-7 . TRBV7-9 TGTGCCAGCAGCTTAACGGGGATAGGGTCCTACGAGCAGTACTTC CASSLTGIGSYEQYF
13 many TRBJ1-2 . TRBV6-2/TRBV6-3 TGTGCCAGCAGTTACGGCAAGGGTTATGGCTACACCTTC CASSYGKGYGYTF
11 . TRBJ1-2 TRBD1 TRBV12-3/TRBV12-4 TGTGCCAGCAGTGGGACAGGCGATTGCACCTTC CASSGTGDCTF
13 . TRBJ1-1 . TRBV11-2 TGTGTCAACAGCTATCAGGAGAACACTGAAGCTTTCTTT CVNSYQENTEAFF
14 many TRBJ2-5 TRBD2 TRBV11-1 TGTGCCAGCAGCCCCAGACTAGCGGGGGAGACCCAGTACTTC CASSPRLAGETQYF
12 . TRBJ1-1 . TRBV28 TGTGCCAGCATCCACCGGGCAGGGAGAGCTTTCTTT CASIHRAGRAFF
13 few TRBJ2-5 . TRBV4-1 TGCGCCAGCAGCCTCTCCACCCCGGAGACCCAGTACTTC CASSLSTPETQYF
16 . TRBJ2-1 TRBD2 TRBV7-8 TGTACTAGCAGCAGGAGGACTAGCGGGAGGGGCAATGAGCAGTTCTTC CTSSRRTSGRGNEQFF
14 . TRBJ2-7 TRBD1 TRBV13 TGTGCCAGCAGGTCAGGGGGCCCCCCCTACGAGCAGTACTTC CASRSGGPPYEQYF
15 . TRBJ2-1 TRBD2 TRBV9 TGTGCCAGCAGCCTGAGCGGTAGCGGGAGTGGTGAGCAGTTCTTC CASSLSGSGSGEQFF
15 many TRBJ2-1 . TRBV11-1 TGTGCCAGCGCGACAGGGACTGTGTCCTACAATGAGCAGTTCTTC CASATGTVSYNEQFF
15 few TRBJ1-1 . TRBV6-1 TGTGCCAGCCGGTCTCAGCCGGGGGTCATGGCTGAAGCTTTCTTT CASRSQPGVMAEAFF
17 . TRBJ1-5 . TRBV4-1 TGCGCCAGCAGCCCAGAGTATGAGGGGGTTGGCAATCAGCCCCGGCATTTT CASSPEYEGVGNQPRHF
14 . TRBJ2-1 . TRBV4-3 TGCACCAGCAGCCGGGAATTTAGGGGCAGGGAGCAGTTCTTC CTSSREFRGREQFF
11 many TRBJ2-7 TRBD2 TRBV6-5 TGTGCCAGCGCGGGGGCCTACGAGCAGTACTTC CASAGAYEQYF
16 . TRBJ1-6 . TRBV6-5 TGTGCCAGCAGCCGTTCCCAACGGCCCTCGGATTCACCCCTCCACTTC CASSRSQRPSDSPLHF
14 few TRBJ2-7 . TRBV6-5 TGTGCCAGCAGTTCCTCCCGGGGCACCTACGAGCAGTACTTC CASSSSRGTYEQYF
13 many TRBJ1-1 . TRBV6-2/TRBV6-3 TGTGCCAGCAGTTACTCTATCGGAACTGAAGCTTTCTTT CASSYSIGTEAFF
14 many TRBJ2-3 TRBD2 TRBV10-2 TGCGCCAGCAGTGACGGGGGGAGCACAGATACGCAGTATTTT CASSDGGSTDTQYF
15 . TRBJ1-5 . TRBV12-3/TRBV12-4 TGTGCCAGCAGTCACGGACAACTATCCAATCAGCCCCAGCATTTT CASSHGQLSNQPQHF
13 . TRBJ2-7 TRBD2 TRBV28 TGTGCCAGCACACCCAGCGGGAGTCACGAGCAGTACTTC CASTPSGSHEQYF
16 . TRBJ2-6 TRBD1 TRBV5-1 TGCGCCAGCAGCACCGGGACAGGCGCTGGGGCCAACGTCCTGACTTTC CASSTGTGAGANVLTF
17 . TRBJ1-2 TRBD1 TRBV5-6 TGTGCCAGCAGCTTCTGTGACAGGGATTTACGCCACTCTGGCTACACCTTC CASSFCDRDLRHSGYTF
11 . TRBJ2-1 . TRBV12-3/TRBV12-4 TGTGCCAGCAGTTTGAAGGTTGAGCGGTCCTTC CASSLKVERSF
17 . TRBJ2-2 . TRBV12-3/TRBV12-4 TGTGCCAGCAGTTTAGCGCTAATAACAGGGAGGGGCGGGGAGCTGTTTTTT CASSLALITGRGGELFF